What follows describes a single T cell receptor beta chain. Its specificity is not known. The data belong to a study of chemoradiotherapy in HPV16-positive cancers. Study information: Functional T-cell assays on a couple of HPV16-positive patients' cells defined candidate HPV-specific clones and common TCR motifs. Overall study findings and caveats: For HPV16-positive patients, expanding HPV-responsive T cells associated with longer recurrence-free survival. HPV-specific T cells were functionally defined from only a couple of HPV16-positive patients. Non-HPV-specific T cells did not expand in tumors during treatment, whereas candidate HPV-specific clones and E7-related motifs did.

Produced via immunoSEQ multiplex PCR; TCRdb's table is partial and in-frame only. The sample carries about 20,000 clones, roughly 89% recorded once. Germline V lookup: CDR1 SGHVS, CDR2 FQNEAQ. The CDR3 has 14 residues. Trimming pared 8 bases from V and 4 bases from J, leaving 14 bases between. The TCR comes from a human donor with HPV-associated anogenital cancer. The chain employs TRBV7-8 and TRBJ1-4, with a tentative D call TRBD1 (6 bases). Here the sequenced sample was blood, taken from a patient who underwent chemoradiotherapy. The CDR3 region is CASATTGLNEKLFF. Written as DNA, the CDR3 is TGTGCCAGCGCCACGACAGGACTTAATGAAAAACTGTTTTTT.